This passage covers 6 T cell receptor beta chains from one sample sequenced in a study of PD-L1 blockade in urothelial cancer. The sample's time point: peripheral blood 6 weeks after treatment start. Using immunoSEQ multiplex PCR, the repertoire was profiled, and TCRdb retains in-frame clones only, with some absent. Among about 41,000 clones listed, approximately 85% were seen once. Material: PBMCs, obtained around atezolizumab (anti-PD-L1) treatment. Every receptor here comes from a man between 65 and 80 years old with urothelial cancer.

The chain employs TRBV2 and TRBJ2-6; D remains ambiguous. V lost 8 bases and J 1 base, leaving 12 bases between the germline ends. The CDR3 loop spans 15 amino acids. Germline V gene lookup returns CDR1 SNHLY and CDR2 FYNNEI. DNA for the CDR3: TGTGCCAGCTGTCCGACGGGTTCTGGGGCCAACGTCCTGACTTTC. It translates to CASCPTGSGANVLTF.

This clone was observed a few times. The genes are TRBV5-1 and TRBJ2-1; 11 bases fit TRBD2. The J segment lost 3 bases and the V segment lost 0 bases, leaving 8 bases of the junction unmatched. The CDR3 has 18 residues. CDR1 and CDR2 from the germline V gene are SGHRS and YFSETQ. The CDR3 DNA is TGCGCCAGCAGCTTGGGGCGACTAGCGGGAACTCTCTACAATGAGCAGTTCTTC. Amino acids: CASSLGRLAGTLYNEQFF.

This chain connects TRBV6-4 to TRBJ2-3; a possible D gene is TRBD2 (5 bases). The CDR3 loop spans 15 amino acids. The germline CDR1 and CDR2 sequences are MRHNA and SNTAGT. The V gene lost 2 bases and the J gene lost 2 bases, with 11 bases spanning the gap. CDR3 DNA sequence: TGTGCCAGCAGTGACATCGGACTTTCCACAGATACGCAGTATTTT. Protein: CASSDIGLSTDTQYF.

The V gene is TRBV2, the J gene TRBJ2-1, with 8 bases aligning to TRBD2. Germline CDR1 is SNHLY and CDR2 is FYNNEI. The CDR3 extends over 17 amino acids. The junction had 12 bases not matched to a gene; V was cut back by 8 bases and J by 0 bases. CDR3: CASLYAASGHSYNEQFF. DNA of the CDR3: TGTGCCAGCCTCTACGCGGCTAGCGGGCACTCCTACAATGAGCAGTTCTTC.

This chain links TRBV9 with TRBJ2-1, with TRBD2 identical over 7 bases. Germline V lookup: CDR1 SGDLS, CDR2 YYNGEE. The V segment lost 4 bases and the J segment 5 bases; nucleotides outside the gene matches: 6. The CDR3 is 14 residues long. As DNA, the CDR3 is TGTGCCAGCAGCCCGAGGACTAGGGACAATGAGCAGTTCTTC. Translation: CASSPRTRDNEQFF. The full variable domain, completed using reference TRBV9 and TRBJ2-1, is DSGVTQTPKHLITATGQRVTLRCSPRSGDLSVYWYQQSLDQGLQFLIQYYNGEERAKGNILERFSAQQFPDLHSELNLSSLELGDSALYFCASSPRTRDNEQFFGPGTRLTVL.

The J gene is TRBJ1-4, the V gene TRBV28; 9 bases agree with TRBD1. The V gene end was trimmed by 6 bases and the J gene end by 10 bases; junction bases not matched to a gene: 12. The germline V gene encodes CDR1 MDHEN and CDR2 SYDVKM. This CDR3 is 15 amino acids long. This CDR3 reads CASSPPDRGGGKLFF. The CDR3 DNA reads TGTGCCAGCAGCCCACCGGACAGGGGAGGGGGAAAACTGTTTTTT.